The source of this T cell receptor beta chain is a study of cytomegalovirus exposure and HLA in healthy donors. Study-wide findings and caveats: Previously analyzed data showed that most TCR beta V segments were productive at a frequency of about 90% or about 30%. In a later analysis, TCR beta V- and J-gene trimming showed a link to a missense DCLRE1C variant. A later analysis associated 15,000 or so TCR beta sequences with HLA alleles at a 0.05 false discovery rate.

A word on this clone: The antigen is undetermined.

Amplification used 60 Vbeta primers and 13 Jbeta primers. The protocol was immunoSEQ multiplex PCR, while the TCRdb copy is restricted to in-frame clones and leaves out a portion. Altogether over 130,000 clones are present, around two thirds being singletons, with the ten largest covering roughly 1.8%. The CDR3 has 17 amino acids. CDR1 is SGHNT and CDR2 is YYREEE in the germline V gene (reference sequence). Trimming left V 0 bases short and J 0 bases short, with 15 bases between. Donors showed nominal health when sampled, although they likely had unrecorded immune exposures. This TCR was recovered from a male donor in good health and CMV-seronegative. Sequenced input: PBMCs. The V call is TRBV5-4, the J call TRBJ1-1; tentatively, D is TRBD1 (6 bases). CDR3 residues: CASSLGGSGVVNTEAFF. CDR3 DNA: TGTGCCAGCAGCTTGGGGGGGTCAGGGGTTGTGAACACTGAAGCTTTCTTT. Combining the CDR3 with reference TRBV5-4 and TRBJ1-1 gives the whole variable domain ETGVTQSPTHLIKTRGQQVTLRCSSQSGHNTVSWYQQALGQGPQFIFQYYREEENGRGNFPPRFSGLQFPNYSSELNVNALELDDSALYLCASSLGGSGVVNTEAFFGQGTRLTVV.